This T cell receptor beta chain was observed in a study of blood T cell repertoires in COVID-19. Study summary: T cells, B-cell-depleted T cells, or PBMCs provided the cDNA or gDNA that served as material.

Generated by immunoSEQ multiplex PCR, the TCRdb table keeps only in-frame clones and is missing some. The table has 85,000 to 130,000 clones, roughly 85% seen once. In assigning cohorts, the study relied on participant-reported clinical history. The CDR3 extends over 16 amino acids. The germline V gene encodes CDR1 SNHLY and CDR2 FYNNEI. The V and J ends lost 4 bases and 0 bases, in that order; junction bases with no gene match: 6. The sample consisted of PBMCs or T cells enriched from blood (not recorded which). The chain uses TRBV2 and TRBJ1-2; 9 bases align to TRBD1. This receptor was identified in a woman aged 45-60 years who had recovered from COVID-19. This CDR3 is CASSVDRGRPNYGYTF. The CDR3 nucleotides read TGTGCCAGCAGTGTGGACAGGGGACGTCCTAACTATGGCTACACCTTC.